This T cell receptor (beta chain) was identified in a study of technical replicates of blood from a handful of donors. Using immunoSEQ multiplex PCR, the repertoire was profiled, and TCRdb retains in-frame clones only, with some absent. The repertoire has around 68,000 clones, nearly 98% of them found once; the top ten carry roughly 0.25%. There are 16 residues in the CDR3. Germline CDR1 reads SGHTA; CDR2 reads FQGNSA. The junction had 11 bases not matched to a gene; V was cut back by 6 bases and J by 4 bases. The sequencing input was T cells isolated from PBMCs. The gene calls are TRBV7-2 and TRBJ2-1; TRBD1 agrees at 8 bases. The sequence was obtained from a human donor in good health. The CDR3 reads CASRRIGTGSYNEQFF. CDR3 nucleotides: TGTGCCAGCAGGAGGATAGGGACAGGCTCTTACAATGAGCAGTTCTTC.